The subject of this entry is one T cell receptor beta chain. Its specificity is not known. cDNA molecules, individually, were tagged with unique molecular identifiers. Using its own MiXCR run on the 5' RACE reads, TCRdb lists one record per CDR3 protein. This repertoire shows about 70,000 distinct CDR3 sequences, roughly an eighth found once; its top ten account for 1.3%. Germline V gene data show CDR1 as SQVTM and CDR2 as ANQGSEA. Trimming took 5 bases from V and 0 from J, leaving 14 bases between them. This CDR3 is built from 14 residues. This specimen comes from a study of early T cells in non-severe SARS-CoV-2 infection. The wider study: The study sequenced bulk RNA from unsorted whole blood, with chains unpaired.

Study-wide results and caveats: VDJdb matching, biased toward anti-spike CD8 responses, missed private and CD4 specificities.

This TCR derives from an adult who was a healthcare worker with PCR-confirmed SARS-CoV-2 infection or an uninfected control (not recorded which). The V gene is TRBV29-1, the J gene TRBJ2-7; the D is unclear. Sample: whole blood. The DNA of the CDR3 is TGCAGCGTTATAAGAGGCAGTAACTCCTACGAGCAGTACTTC. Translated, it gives CSVIRGSNSYEQYF.